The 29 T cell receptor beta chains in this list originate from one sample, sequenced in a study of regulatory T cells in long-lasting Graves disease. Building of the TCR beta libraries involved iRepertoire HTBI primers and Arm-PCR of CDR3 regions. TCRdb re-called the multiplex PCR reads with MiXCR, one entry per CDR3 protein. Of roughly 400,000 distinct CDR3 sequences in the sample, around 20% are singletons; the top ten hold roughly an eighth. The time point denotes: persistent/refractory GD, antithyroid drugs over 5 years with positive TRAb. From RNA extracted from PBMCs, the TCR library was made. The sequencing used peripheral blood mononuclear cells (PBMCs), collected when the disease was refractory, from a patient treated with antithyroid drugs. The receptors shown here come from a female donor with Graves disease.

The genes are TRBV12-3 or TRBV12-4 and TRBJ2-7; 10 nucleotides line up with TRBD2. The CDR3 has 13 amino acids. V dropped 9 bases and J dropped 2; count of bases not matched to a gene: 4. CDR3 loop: CASGLAATYEQYF. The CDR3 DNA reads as TGTGCCAGTGGACTAGCGGCTACCTACGAGCAGTACTTC.

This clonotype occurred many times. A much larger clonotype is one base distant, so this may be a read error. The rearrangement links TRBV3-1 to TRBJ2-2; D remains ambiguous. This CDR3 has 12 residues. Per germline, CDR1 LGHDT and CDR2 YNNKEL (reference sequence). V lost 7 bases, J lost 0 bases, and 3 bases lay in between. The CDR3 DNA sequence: TGTGCCAGCAACCCGAACACCGGGGAGCTGTTTTTT. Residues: CASNPNTGELFF.

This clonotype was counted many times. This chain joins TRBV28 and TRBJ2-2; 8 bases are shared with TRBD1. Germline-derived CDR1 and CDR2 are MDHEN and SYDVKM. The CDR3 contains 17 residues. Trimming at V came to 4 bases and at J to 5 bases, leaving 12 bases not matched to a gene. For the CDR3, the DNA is TGTGCCAGCAGTTCACCCTCCGGGACAGGACTAACCGGGGAGCTGTTTTTT. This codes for CASSSPSGTGLTGELFF.

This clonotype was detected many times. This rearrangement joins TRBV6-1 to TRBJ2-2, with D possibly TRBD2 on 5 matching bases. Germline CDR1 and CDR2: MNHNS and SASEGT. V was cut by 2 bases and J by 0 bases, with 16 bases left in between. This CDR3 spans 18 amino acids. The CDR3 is CASSERTPNYANTGELFF. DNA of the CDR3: TGTGCCAGCAGTGAACGGACTCCCAACTACGCGAACACCGGGGAGCTGTTTTTT.

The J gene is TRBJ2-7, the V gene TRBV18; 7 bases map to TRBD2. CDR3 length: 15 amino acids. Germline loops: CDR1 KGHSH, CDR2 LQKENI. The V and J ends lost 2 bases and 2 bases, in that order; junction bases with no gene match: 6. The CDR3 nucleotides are TGTGCCAGCTCACCAAAAAGCGGGAAAACCTACGAGCAGTACTTC. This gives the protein CASSPKSGKTYEQYF.

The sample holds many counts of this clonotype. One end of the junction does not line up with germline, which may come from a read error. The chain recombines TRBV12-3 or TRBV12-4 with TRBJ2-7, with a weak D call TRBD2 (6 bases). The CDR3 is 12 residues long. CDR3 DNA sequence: TGTGCCAGCAGTATAGCAGGAGGGGAGCAGTACTTC. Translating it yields CASSIAGGEQYF.

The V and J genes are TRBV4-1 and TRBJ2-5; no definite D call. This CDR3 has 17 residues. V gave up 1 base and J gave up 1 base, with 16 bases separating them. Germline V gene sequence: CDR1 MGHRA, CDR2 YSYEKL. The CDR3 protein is CASSQVREWVFQETQYF. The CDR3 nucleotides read TGCGCCAGCAGCCAAGTTCGAGAGTGGGTGTTCCAAGAGACCCAGTACTTC.

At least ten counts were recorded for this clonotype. The CDR3 sequence is CASSQRTGIPYEQYF. CDR3 nucleotide sequence: TGTGCCAGCAGTCAAAGGACAGGGATCCCCTACGAGCAGTACTTC. The chain recombines TRBV28 with TRBJ2-7, with 8 bases lining up with TRBD1. Germline CDR1 reads MDHEN; CDR2 reads SYDVKM. J lost 2 bases, V lost 5 bases, and 8 bases had no gene match. The length of the CDR3 is 15 residues.

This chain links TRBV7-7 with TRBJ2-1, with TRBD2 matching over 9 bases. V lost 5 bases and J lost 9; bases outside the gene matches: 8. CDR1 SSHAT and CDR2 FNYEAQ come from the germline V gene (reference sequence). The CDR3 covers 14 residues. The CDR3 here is CASSPRTSEAEQFF. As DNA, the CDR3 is TGTGCCAGCAGCCCCAGGACTAGCGAGGCTGAGCAGTTCTTC.

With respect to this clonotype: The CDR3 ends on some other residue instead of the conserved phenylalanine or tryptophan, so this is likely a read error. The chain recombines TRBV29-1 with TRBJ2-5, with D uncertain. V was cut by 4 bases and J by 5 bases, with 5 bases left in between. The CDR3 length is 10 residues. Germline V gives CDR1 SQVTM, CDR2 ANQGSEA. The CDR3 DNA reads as TGCAGCGTTGTATACGAGACCCAGTACTCC. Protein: CSVVYETQYS.

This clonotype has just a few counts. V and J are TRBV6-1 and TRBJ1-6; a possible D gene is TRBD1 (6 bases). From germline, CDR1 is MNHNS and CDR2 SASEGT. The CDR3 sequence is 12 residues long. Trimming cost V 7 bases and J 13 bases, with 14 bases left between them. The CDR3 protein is CASNVRGFPLHF. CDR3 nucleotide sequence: TGTGCCAGCAATGTGAGGGGGTTCCCCCTCCACTTT.

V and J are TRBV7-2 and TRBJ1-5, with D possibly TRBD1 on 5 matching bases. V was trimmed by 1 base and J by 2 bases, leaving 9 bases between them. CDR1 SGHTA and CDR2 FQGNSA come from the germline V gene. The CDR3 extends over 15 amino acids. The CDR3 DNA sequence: TGTGCCAGCAGCTTAGGCAGGGCAGGCAATCAGCCCCAGCATTTT. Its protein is CASSLGRAGNQPQHF.

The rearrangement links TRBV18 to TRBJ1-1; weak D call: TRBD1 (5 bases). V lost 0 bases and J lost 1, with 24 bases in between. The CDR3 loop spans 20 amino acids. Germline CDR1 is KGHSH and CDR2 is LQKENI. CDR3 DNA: TGTGCCAGCTCACCACCCGGAGGGTTGATGGGGGGTAGCAGGAACACTGAAGCTTTCTTT. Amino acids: CASSPPGGLMGGSRNTEAFF. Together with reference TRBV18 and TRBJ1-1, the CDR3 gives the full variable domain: NAGVMQNPRHLVRRRGQEARLRCSPMKGHSHVYWYRQLPEEGLKFMVYLQKENIIDESGMPKERFSAEFPKEGPSILRIQQVVRGDSAAYFCASSPPGGLMGGSRNTEAFFGQGTRLTVV.

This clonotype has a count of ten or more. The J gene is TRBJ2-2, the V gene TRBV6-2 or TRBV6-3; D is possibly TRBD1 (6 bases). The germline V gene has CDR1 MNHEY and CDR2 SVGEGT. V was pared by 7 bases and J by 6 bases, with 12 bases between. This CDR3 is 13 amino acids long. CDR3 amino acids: CASNPRGPGELFF. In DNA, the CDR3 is TGTGCCAGCAACCCCAGGGGACCCGGGGAGCTGTTTTTT.

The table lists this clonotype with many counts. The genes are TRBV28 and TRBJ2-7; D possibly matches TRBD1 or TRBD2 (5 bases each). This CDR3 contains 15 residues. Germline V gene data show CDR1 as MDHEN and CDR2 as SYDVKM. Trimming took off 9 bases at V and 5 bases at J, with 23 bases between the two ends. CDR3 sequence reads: CASRGAGAAKDEQYF. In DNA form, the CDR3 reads TGTGCCAGTCGAGGGGCCGGGGCCGCGAAGGACGAGCAGTACTTC. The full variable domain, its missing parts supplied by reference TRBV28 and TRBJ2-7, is DVKVTQSSRYLVKRTGEKVFLECVQDMDHENMFWYRQDPGLGLRLIYFSYDVKMKEKGDIPEGYSVSREKKERFSLILESASTNQTSMYLCASRGAGAAKDEQYFGPGTRLTVT.

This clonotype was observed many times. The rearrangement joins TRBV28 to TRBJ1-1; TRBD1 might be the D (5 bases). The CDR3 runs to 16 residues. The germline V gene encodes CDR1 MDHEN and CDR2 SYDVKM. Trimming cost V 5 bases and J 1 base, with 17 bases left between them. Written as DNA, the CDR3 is TGTGCCAGCAGTCCGGCCGGGGCCACCTCGAACACTGAAGCTTTCTTT. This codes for CASSPAGATSNTEAFF.

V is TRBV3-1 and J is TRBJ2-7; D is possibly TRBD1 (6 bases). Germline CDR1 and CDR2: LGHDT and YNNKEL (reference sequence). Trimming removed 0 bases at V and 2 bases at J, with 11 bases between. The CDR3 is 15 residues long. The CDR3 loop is CASSQDVEGAYEQYF. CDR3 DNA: TGTGCCAGCAGCCAAGACGTCGAGGGGGCCTACGAGCAGTACTTC.

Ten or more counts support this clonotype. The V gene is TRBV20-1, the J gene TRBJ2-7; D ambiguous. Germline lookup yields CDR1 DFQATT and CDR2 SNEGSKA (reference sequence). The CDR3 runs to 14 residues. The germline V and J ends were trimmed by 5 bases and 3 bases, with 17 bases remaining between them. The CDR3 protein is CSASERSSNYEQYF. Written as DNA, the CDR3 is TGCAGTGCTTCCGAAAGATCCTCGAACTACGAGCAGTACTTC.

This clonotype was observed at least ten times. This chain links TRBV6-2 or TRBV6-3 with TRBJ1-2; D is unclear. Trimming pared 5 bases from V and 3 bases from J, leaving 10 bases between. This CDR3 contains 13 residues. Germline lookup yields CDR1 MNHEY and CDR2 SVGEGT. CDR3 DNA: TGTGCCAGCAGTGAAACGGGAGACTATGGCTACACCTTC. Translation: CASSETGDYGYTF.

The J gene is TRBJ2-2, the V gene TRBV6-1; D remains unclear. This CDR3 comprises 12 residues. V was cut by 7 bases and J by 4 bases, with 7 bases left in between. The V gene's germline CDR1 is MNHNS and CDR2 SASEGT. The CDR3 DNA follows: TGTGCCAGCACGGCGGCCACCGGGGAGCTGTTTTTT. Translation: CASTAATGELFF.

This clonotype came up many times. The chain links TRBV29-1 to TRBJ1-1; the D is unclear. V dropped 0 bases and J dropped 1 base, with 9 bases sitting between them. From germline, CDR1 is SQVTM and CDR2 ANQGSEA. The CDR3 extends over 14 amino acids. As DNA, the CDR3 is TGCAGCGTTGAAGACCCGACGGAGAACACTGAAGCTTTCTTT. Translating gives CSVEDPTENTEAFF.

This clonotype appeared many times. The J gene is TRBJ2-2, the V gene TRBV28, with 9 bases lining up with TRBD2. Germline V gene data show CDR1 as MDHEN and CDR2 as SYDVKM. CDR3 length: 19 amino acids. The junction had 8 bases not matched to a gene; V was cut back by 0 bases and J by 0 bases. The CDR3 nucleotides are TGTGCCAGCAGTTTATGGGTGACTAGCGGCAAGTCGAACACCGGGGAGCTGTTTTTT. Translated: CASSLWVTSGKSNTGELFF.

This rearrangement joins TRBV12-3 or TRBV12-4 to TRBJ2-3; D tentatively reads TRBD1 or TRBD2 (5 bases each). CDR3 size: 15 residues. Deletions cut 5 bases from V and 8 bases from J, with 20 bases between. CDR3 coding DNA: TGTGCCAGCAGTCCTAGCCGGGCAGGGTGGGGTACGCAGTATTTT. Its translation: CASSPSRAGWGTQYF.

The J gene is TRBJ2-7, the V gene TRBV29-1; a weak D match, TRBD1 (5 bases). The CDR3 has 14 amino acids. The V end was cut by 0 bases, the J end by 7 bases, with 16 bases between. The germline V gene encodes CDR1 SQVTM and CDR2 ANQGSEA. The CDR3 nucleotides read TGCAGCGTTGAAGAAGTAGGTCAGGGTGGGGAGCAGTACTTC. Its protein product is CSVEEVGQGGEQYF.

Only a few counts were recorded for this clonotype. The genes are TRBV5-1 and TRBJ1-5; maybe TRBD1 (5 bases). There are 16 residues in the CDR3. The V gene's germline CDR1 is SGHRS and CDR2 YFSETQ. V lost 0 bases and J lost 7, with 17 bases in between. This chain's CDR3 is CASSLDGRGTGQPQHF. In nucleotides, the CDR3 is TGCGCCAGCAGCTTGGACGGCCGGGGGACCGGGCAGCCCCAGCATTTT.

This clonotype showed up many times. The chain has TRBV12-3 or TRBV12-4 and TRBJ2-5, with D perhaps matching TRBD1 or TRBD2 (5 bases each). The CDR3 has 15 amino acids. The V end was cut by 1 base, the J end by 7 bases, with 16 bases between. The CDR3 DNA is TGTGCCAGCAGTTTAGACCGGGACCACCCCTTGACCCAGTACTTC. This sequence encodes CASSLDRDHPLTQYF.

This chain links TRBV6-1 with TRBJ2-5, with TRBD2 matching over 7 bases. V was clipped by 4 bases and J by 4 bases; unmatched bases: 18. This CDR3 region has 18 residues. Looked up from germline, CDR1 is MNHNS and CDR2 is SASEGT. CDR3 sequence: CASSVEDGEGSWLETQYF. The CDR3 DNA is TGTGCCAGCAGTGTAGAGGACGGGGAGGGTTCTTGGTTAGAGACCCAGTACTTC.

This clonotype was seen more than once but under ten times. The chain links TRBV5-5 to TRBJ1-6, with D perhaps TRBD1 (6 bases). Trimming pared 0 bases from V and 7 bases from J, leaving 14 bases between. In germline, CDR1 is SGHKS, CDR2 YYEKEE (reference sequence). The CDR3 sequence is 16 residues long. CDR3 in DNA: TGTGCCAGCAGCTTGGTTCAGGGGATTCGGAATTCACCCCTCCACTTT. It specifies CASSLVQGIRNSPLHF.

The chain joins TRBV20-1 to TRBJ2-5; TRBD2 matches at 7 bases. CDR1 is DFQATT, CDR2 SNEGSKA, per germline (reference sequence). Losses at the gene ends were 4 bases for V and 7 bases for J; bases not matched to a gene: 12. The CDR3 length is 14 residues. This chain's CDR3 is CSATPEGLDGTQYF. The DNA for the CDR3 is TGCAGTGCTACCCCTGAAGGACTAGACGGGACCCAGTACTTC.